The rows below give T cell receptor beta chains drawn from one sample of a study of T cells in Graves' hyperthyroidism and ophthalmopathy. TCRdb reprocessed the multiplex PCR reads via MiXCR and lists one record per CDR3 protein. The sample contains some 560,000 distinct CDR3 sequences, about 15% of which appear only once. The sample was blood. The receptors stem from a woman between 35 and 50 years old with Graves' hyperthyroidism. CDR3s include the opening cysteine and the closing phenylalanine or tryptophan. D genes are given only for firm matches. Not every row has a clone size; where given, it reads once, few, many or a size class.

D	V	size	J	CDR3	DNA
TRBD2	TRBV20-1	-	TRBJ2-3	CSAGTSKSTDTQYF	TGCAGTGCTGGGACTAGCAAAAGCACAGATACGCAGTATTTT
-	TRBV2	many	TRBJ2-3	CASSYGTTGDTQYF	TGTGCCAGCAGTTATGGTACTACGGGAGATACGCAGTATTTT
TRBD1	TRBV2	few	TRBJ2-6	CASQGVIPRGANVLTF	TGTGCCAGCCAGGGGGTCATTCCTCGTGGGGCCAACGTCCTGACTTTC
-	TRBV2	many	TRBJ2-2	CASTLTPSGTGELFF	TGTGCCAGCACTTTGACACCTTCGGGCACCGGGGAGCTGTTTTTT
TRBD2	TRBV5-1	many	TRBJ2-5	CASSLTGGPRETQYF	TGTGCCAGCAGTTTAACGGGAGGGCCGAGGGAGACCCAGTACTTC
TRBD2	TRBV29-1	many	TRBJ2-5	CSVTTLAGGKRGETQYF	TGCAGCGTCACAACCCTAGCGGGAGGAAAAAGGGGAGAGACCCAGTACTTC
TRBD2	TRBV6-1	-	TRBJ2-1	CASRLAGNNEQFF	TGTGCCAGCAGGCTAGCGGGCAACAATGAGCAGTTCTTC
-	TRBV27	many	TRBJ1-5	CASGGDRDQPQHF	TGTGCCAGCGGGGGGGATCGCGATCAGCCCCAGCATTTT
TRBD1	TRBV5-8	many	TRBJ1-1	CASSPHRGLNTEAFF	TGTGCCAGCAGCCCCCACAGGGGTCTTAACACTGAAGCTTTCTTT
-	TRBV20-1	-	TRBJ2-4	CSASQGENIQYF	TGCAGTGCTAGCCAGGGAGAGAACATTCAGTACTTC
TRBD1	TRBV2	many	TRBJ1-5	CASSRQGADNQPQHF	TGTGCCAGCAGCCGACAGGGGGCCGACAATCAGCCCCAGCATTTT
-	TRBV20-1	-	TRBJ1-3	CSARDRLSSGNTIYF	TGCAGTGCTAGAGATAGACTGAGCTCTGGAAACACCATATATTTT
-	TRBV20-1	many	TRBJ1-1	CSAPKIPAAFF	TGCAGTGCTCCTAAAATTCCGGCAGCTTTCTTT
-	TRBV6-2/TRBV6-3	many	TRBJ2-1	CASSPSPGLNEQFF	TGTGCCAGCAGCCCCTCCCCCGGGTTAAATGAGCAGTTCTTC
-	TRBV14	few	TRBJ1-2	CASSPPGIGYTF	TGTGCCAGCAGCCCCCCTGGGATCGGCTACACCTTC
-	TRBV24-1	-	TRBJ2-2	CATRSGMAGELFF	TGTGCCACCAGATCGGGTATGGCCGGGGAGCTGTTTTTT
TRBD1	TRBV18	-	TRBJ1-4	CASSPRGTDNEKLFF	TGTGCCAGCTCACCACGAGGGACAGATAATGAAAAACTGTTTTTT
TRBD1	TRBV6-1	many	TRBJ2-7	CASRRQGEQYF	TGTGCCAGCAGACGACAGGGCGAGCAGTACTTC
-	TRBV18	few	TRBJ2-5	CASSPPSQDLETQYF	TGTGCCAGCTCACCACCTTCTCAGGACCTTGAGACCCAGTACTTC
-	TRBV28	many	TRBJ2-1	CASSLGPPAYNEQFF	TGTGCCAGCAGTCTAGGCCCCCCTGCCTACAATGAGCAGTTCTTC
-	TRBV7-9	-	TRBJ2-3	CASTPSPDTQYF	TGTGCCAGCACCCCCTCCCCAGATACGCAGTATTTT
-	TRBV28	few	TRBJ1-3	CASSTGRYSGNTIYF	TGTGCCAGCTCGACTGGGCGGTACTCTGGAAACACCATATATTTT
-	TRBV19	few	TRBJ1-1	CASSISSGTEAFF	TGTGCCAGTAGTATCTCCAGTGGGACTGAAGCTTTCTTT
-	TRBV20-1	many	TRBJ2-5	CSARIGAETQYF	TGCAGTGCTAGGATAGGGGCAGAGACCCAGTACTTC
-	TRBV7-2	few	TRBJ1-5	CASSLSFGVQPQHF	TGTGCCAGCAGCTTATCTTTCGGGGTTCAGCCCCAGCATTTT
TRBD1	TRBV6-2/TRBV6-3	-	TRBJ2-1	CASSPGQGLHEQFF	TGTGCCAGCAGTCCGGGACAGGGTCTCCATGAGCAGTTCTTC
TRBD1	TRBV6-5	many	TRBJ1-3	CASSYSFTGAAGNTIYF	TGTGCCAGCAGTTACTCCTTTACAGGGGCGGCCGGAAACACCATATATTTT
TRBD1	TRBV12-3/TRBV12-4	-	TRBJ1-4	CASSTGTGQEKLFF	TGTGCCAGCAGTACCGGGACAGGGCAAGAAAAACTGTTTTTT
-	TRBV28	many	TRBJ1-2	CASSHHLQGDDYGYTF	TGTGCCAGCAGCCACCACCTGCAGGGAGATGACTATGGCTACACCTTC
-	TRBV12-3/TRBV12-4	many	TRBJ2-6	CASSQTGLSGANVLTF	TGTGCCAGCAGCCAAACAGGACTCTCTGGGGCCAACGTCCTGACTTTC
-	TRBV3-1	many	TRBJ2-2	CASSQGPLKTGELFF	TGTGCCAGCAGCCAAGGACCGCTGAAGACCGGGGAGCTGTTTTTT
-	TRBV27	-	TRBJ2-3	CASTAASRTDTQYF	TGTGCCAGCACGGCAGCGTCCCGCACAGATACGCAGTATTTT
TRBD1	TRBV6-1	-	TRBJ1-1	CASSATGVMTEAFF	TGTGCCAGCAGCGCTACAGGGGTGATGACTGAAGCTTTCTTT
TRBD1	TRBV25-1	few	TRBJ1-2	CASSDQGQNYGYTF	TGTGCCAGCAGTGACCAGGGACAGAACTATGGCTACACCTTC
-	TRBV12-3/TRBV12-4	many	TRBJ1-2	CASSFEDYGYTF	TGTGCCAGCAGTTTCGAAGACTATGGCTACACCTTC
-	TRBV28	many	TRBJ2-1	CASSMTGDSSYNEQFF	TGTGCCAGCAGTATGACTGGGGATAGCTCCTACAATGAGCAGTTCTTC
-	TRBV9	many	TRBJ2-7	CASSVVRVYEQYF	TGTGCCAGCAGCGTAGTACGTGTCTACGAGCAGTACTTC
TRBD2	TRBV6-1	many	TRBJ2-7	CASSGSGNYEQYF	TGTGCCAGCAGTGGGAGCGGGAATTACGAGCAGTACTTC
-	TRBV20-1	few	TRBJ1-2	CSARGRNQYGYTF	TGCAGTGCTCGCGGGAGAAATCAATATGGCTACACCTTC
TRBD2	TRBV5-1	many	TRBJ2-2	CASSLGTRENTGELFF	TGCGCCAGCAGTCTCGGGACTAGAGAGAACACCGGGGAGCTGTTTTTT
TRBD2	TRBV9	few	TRBJ2-7	CASSIGLAASWEQYF	TGTGCCAGCAGCATCGGACTAGCCGCGTCCTGGGAGCAGTACTTC
TRBD1	TRBV9	-	TRBJ1-5	CASSAGTGGPQPQHF	TGTGCCAGCAGCGCCGGGACAGGGGGCCCTCAGCCCCAGCATTTT
TRBD2	TRBV14	few	TRBJ2-1	CASSQVKRLAGGDEQFF	TGTGCCAGCAGCCAAGTGAAGCGACTAGCGGGGGGCGATGAGCAGTTCTTC
-	TRBV19	few	TRBJ2-2	CASYSAPRGRQGSRAGELFF	TGTGCCAGCTATTCCGCCCCCCGGGGTCGCCAGGGGAGCCGGGCCGGGGAGCTGTTTTTT
TRBD1	TRBV6-1	few	TRBJ1-2	CASRKGQDYGYTF	TGTGCCAGCAGAAAAGGACAGGACTATGGCTACACCTTC
-	TRBV4-2	few	TRBJ2-1	CASSHGTPGNEQFF	TGTGCCAGCAGCCACGGGACCCCAGGGAATGAGCAGTTCTTC
-	TRBV28	many	TRBJ2-5	CASRRRETQYF	TGTGCCAGCAGGAGAAGGGAGACCCAGTACTTC
-	TRBV6-4	few	TRBJ1-2	CASSDSKGVKGYGYTF	TGTGCCAGCAGTGACTCTAAGGGGGTTAAGGGCTATGGCTACACCTTC
-	TRBV25-1	-	TRBJ2-5	CASSDGGEETQYF	TGTGCCAGCAGTGATGGTGGGGAAGAGACCCAGTACTTC
-	TRBV12-3/TRBV12-4	-	TRBJ2-7	CASRGTPGGEQYF	TGTGCCAGCAGGGGGACACCCGGCGGGGAGCAGTACTTC
-	TRBV27	few	TRBJ1-1	CASNNMGEGLNTEAFF	TGTGCCAGCAACAATATGGGGGAGGGACTGAACACTGAAGCTTTCTTT
TRBD2	TRBV19	-	TRBJ2-1	CASSSRGETSGRRYEQFF	TGTGCCAGTAGTTCCCGTGGAGAAACTAGCGGGAGGCGTTATGAGCAGTTCTTC
-	TRBV5-6	few	TRBJ2-5	CASSLSSPVETQYF	TGTGCCAGCAGCTTGAGTAGTCCGGTGGAGACCCAGTACTTC
TRBD1	TRBV5-1	-	TRBJ1-1	CASSSGTGTTEAFF	TGCGCCAGCAGCTCCGGGACAGGGACCACTGAAGCTTTCTTT
TRBD2	TRBV6-5	-	TRBJ2-7	CASSYSVLAGNYEQYF	TGTGCCAGCAGTTACTCGGTCCTAGCGGGGAACTACGAGCAGTACTTC